These T cell receptor beta chains were read from a single sample in a study of CD8 T cells in ankylosing spondylitis. Via MiXCR, TCRdb re-called the 5' RACE reads, giving one row per CDR3 protein. The table lists 250,000 to 300,000 distinct CDR3 sequences, around 20% of them singletons. Sequenced sample: blood, either unsorted or a sorted T cell fraction (not recorded which). These receptor sequences come from a male donor with ankylosing spondylitis or in good health (not recorded which). The CDR3 runs from the conserved cysteine through the conserved F or W. The order of the fields is J gene, clone size, D gene, V gene, CDR3 DNA, CDR3 protein. The D gene is left open where the match is weak. The size of a clone is reported for some rows only, either as once, few or many, or as a class for expanded clones.

>TRBJ1-5|-|TRBD1|TRBV24-1
TGTGCCACCAGCCAGGGGGATAGCAATCAGCCCCAGCATTTT
CATSQGDSNQPQHF
>TRBJ2-5|few|-|TRBV5-1
TGCGCCAGCCGACTCTCCCGGACAGATTACCAAGAGACCCAGTACTTC
CASRLSRTDYQETQYF
>TRBJ2-1|-|TRBD2|TRBV20-1
TGCAGTACTCTGAGCCCTAGCGGGAGGAAAGTTGAGCAGTTCTTC
CSTLSPSGRKVEQFF
>TRBJ2-2|few|-|TRBV2
TGTGCCAGCAGTGTACCCCCCGGGGAGCTGTTTTTT
CASSVPPGELFF
>TRBJ1-1|many|-|TRBV20-1
TGCAGTGCTGACCAGACGGGTTTGAACACTGAAGCTTTCTTT
CSADQTGLNTEAFF
>TRBJ1-5|-|-|TRBV6-1
TGTGCCAGCAGTGAAAAAGCGGGTACAGGGAGTTTTTTTTGGCATTTT
CASSEKAGTGSFFWHF
>TRBJ1-2|-|TRBD1|TRBV10-2
TGCGCCAGCAGTGAGTCTTCAGGGGGATGGTATGGCTACACCTTC
CASSESSGGWYGYTF
>TRBJ2-1|few|-|TRBV24-1
TGTGCCACCAGTGGGCGGGGTTCTGCGAATGAGCAGTTCTTC
CATSGRGSANEQFF
>TRBJ1-4|-|-|TRBV18
TGTGCCAGCTCACCACCGGGGTCCGCAACTAATGAAAAACTGTTTTTT
CASSPPGSATNEKLFF
>TRBJ2-4|many|TRBD1|TRBV15
TGTGCCACCAGCAGCCGAACGACAGGGTTGAACATTCAGTACTTC
CATSSRTTGLNIQYF
>TRBJ2-1|many|-|TRBV20-1
TGCAGTGCTAGGGCCAATGAGCAGTTCTTC
CSARANEQFF
>TRBJ1-2|many|-|TRBV29-1
TGCAGCGTTGACCCCGGCTCTAGTGGCTACACCTTC
CSVDPGSSGYTF
>TRBJ2-2|once|-|TRBV7-9
TGTGCCAGCAGCTTAGCGAGCACCGGGGAGCTGTTTTTT
CASSLASTGELFF
>TRBJ2-3|-|-|TRBV9
TGTGCCAGCAGCGCCTCCTTATGGGGGGGGCCTTCGAAAGATACGCAGTATTTT
CASSASLWGGPSKDTQYF
>TRBJ2-1|-|-|TRBV20-1
TGCAGTGCTAGAGATACGCATCGAACTAGAAATGAGCAGTTCTTC
CSARDTHRTRNEQFF
>TRBJ2-3|-|-|TRBV5-6
TGTGCCAGCAGCCTCGAGAGATCCGATACGCAGTATTTT
CASSLERSDTQYF
>TRBJ2-1|many|-|TRBV10-3
TGTGCCATCGGCCGAGGGCTAGCCAACAATGAGCAGTTCTTC
CAIGRGLANNEQFF
>TRBJ1-4|few|-|TRBV5-1
TGCGCCAGCAGCCCCAGGGGAATGAATGAAAAACTGTTTTTT
CASSPRGMNEKLFF
>TRBJ1-5|-|TRBD1|TRBV28
TGTGCCAGCAGTTTGACAGGGGACGCTCAGCCCCAGCATTTT
CASSLTGDAQPQHF
>TRBJ2-6|-|-|TRBV3-1
TGTACCAGCAGTCTTAGCTGGGGCACTCAAAGGTCTGGGGCCAACGTCCTGACTTTC
CTSSLSWGTQRSGANVLTF
>TRBJ1-1|-|-|TRBV25-1
TGTGCCAGCAGTGAAAACAGGGCTGAAGCTTTCTTT
CASSENRAEAFF
>TRBJ2-5|many|-|TRBV28
TGTGCCAGCAGGGAGGAGAAGTGGGGAGAGACCCAGTACTTC
CASREEKWGETQYF
>TRBJ2-3|-|TRBD2|TRBV4-2
TGTGCCAGCAGCCATTTTCAGCGGGAAGATACGCAGTATTTT
CASSHFQREDTQYF
>TRBJ2-1|-|-|TRBV28
TGTGCCAGCACCGCCGTCAATGAGCAGTTCTTC
CASTAVNEQFF
>TRBJ1-2|few|-|TRBV9
TGTGCCAGCAGCGCCGGGGGAGGCTACACCTTC
CASSAGGGYTF
>TRBJ2-2|few|TRBD1|TRBV29-1
TGCAGCGTGAAGGGACAGGGGGACACCGGGGAGCTGTTTTTT
CSVKGQGDTGELFF
>TRBJ2-1|few|TRBD2|TRBV27
TGTGCCAGAACAGGGACTAGCGGGGGGGAGCAGTTCTTC
CARTGTSGGEQFF
>TRBJ1-2|-|-|TRBV5-1
TGCGCCAGCAGCTTGGTGGCTGACTCTGACTATGGCTACACCTTC
CASSLVADSDYGYTF
>TRBJ2-1|few|TRBD2|TRBV9
TGTGCCAGCAGCGAGAGTACTCCGGGACTAGCGGGGACAGGGGTACGGGATGAGCAGTTCTTC
CASSESTPGLAGTGVRDEQFF
>TRBJ2-1|-|-|TRBV7-3
-
CASSLVGSGAKDF
>TRBJ1-5|many|-|TRBV4-2
TGTGCCAGCAGCCCCCCGGGGGGCAATCAGCCCCAGCATTTT
CASSPPGGNQPQHF
>TRBJ2-3|-|TRBD1|TRBV3-1
TGTGCCAGCAGCCAGGACGCCGGGACAGCGAACACAGATACGCAGTATTTT
CASSQDAGTANTDTQYF
>TRBJ2-2|few|-|TRBV7-8
TGTGCCAGCAGCTCTCGGACCATCGCGAACACCGGGGAGCTGTTTTTT
CASSSRTIANTGELFF
>TRBJ2-5|-|-|TRBV5-1
TGCGCCAGCAGCTTCAGCGGCCATGGGGAGACCCAGTACTTC
CASSFSGHGETQYF
>TRBJ1-2|-|-|TRBV20-1
TGCAGTGCTCCTCGACAGGATGGCTACACCTTC
CSAPRQDGYTF
>TRBJ2-3|-|TRBD2|TRBV20-1
TGCACCATGCTAGCGGGTCTTTCCGATACGCAGTATTTT
CTMLAGLSDTQYF
>TRBJ2-1|-|TRBD2|TRBV3-1
TGTGCCAGCAGCCCTCCGGGGGAGGGCTACAATGAGCAGTTCTTC
CASSPPGEGYNEQFF
>TRBJ1-3|few|-|TRBV12-3/TRBV12-4
TGTGCCAGCAGTTGGACTTCCTCTGGAAACACCATATATTTT
CASSWTSSGNTIYF
>TRBJ2-3|many|-|TRBV20-1
TGCAGTGCTAGAAGCCCGGGGCTGAGCACAGATACGCAGTATTTT
CSARSPGLSTDTQYF
>TRBJ2-4|-|-|TRBV7-2
TGTGCCAGCAGCATAGGGTTTACCAAAAACATTCAGTACTTC
CASSIGFTKNIQYF
>TRBJ2-3|few|-|TRBV12-3/TRBV12-4
TGTGCCAGCAACATGAGAGGAGGAGGGCCTTCGAAAGATACGCAGTATTTT
CASNMRGGGPSKDTQYF
>TRBJ1-3|few|TRBD1|TRBV5-1
TGCGCCAGCAGCGAGGGACAGGGAATCTCTGGAAACACCATATATTTT
CASSEGQGISGNTIYF
>TRBJ2-3|-|-|TRBV9
TGTGCCAGCAGCGTATTCGACGGAGGCACAGATACGCAGTATTTT
CASSVFDGGTDTQYF
>TRBJ2-3|-|TRBD2|TRBV20-1
TGCAGTGCTACCCTACCTCTCTTAGCGGGGGGGCGGGATACGCAGTATTTT
CSATLPLLAGGRDTQYF
>TRBJ2-1|few|-|TRBV14
TGTGCCAGCAGCCAAGTTATCGGGACACCATACAATGAGCAGTTCTTC
CASSQVIGTPYNEQFF
>TRBJ2-3|many|TRBD1|TRBV20-1
TGCAGTGCTAGTAACAGGGGGAGCACAGATACGCAGTATTTT
CSASNRGSTDTQYF
>TRBJ2-3|few|TRBD1|TRBV3-1
TGTGCCAGCAGCCGCGGACAGGCTCTAGGGGATACGCAGTATTTT
CASSRGQALGDTQYF
>TRBJ1-1|-|-|TRBV5-1
TGCGCCAGCAGCTTGGCCGGAGGGCTACAGGGTGAAGCTTTCTTT
CASSLAGGLQGEAFF
>TRBJ1-2|few|-|TRBV5-1
TGCGCCAGCAGCTTTCACAGGGACTCTTCTAACTATGGCTACACCTTC
CASSFHRDSSNYGYTF
>TRBJ2-1|many|TRBD2|TRBV12-3/TRBV12-4
TGTGCCAGCTCGCCGCGGGGGGACTCCTACAATGAGCAGTTCTTC
CASSPRGDSYNEQFF
>TRBJ2-6|-|-|TRBV9
TGTGCCAGCAGCGTAGACGAGGGCTCTGGGGCCAACGTCCTGACTTTC
CASSVDEGSGANVLTF